A single sample gave rise to the 29 T cell receptor beta chains below, sequenced in a study of cytomegalovirus exposure and HLA in healthy donors. This PCR relied on a set of 60 Vbeta primers and 13 Jbeta primers. Assay used: immunoSEQ multiplex PCR; TCRdb lists only in-frame clones, some missing. Among about 140,000 clones, around 85% were seen once, and the ten largest hold 1.2%. Source material: PBMCs. These receptor sequences come from a female donor in good health and CMV-seronegative.

The V and J genes are TRBV9 and TRBJ2-5; a weak D match, TRBD1 (6 bases). Germline CDR1 SGDLS, CDR2 YYNGEE. The CDR3 is 15 residues long. Deletions cut 4 bases from V and 5 bases from J, with 18 bases between. The CDR3 here is CASSPNRQAGETQYF. In nucleotides, the CDR3 is TGTGCCAGCAGCCCGAACCGACAGGCTGGGGAGACCCAGTACTTC.

The chain carries TRBV4-1 and TRBJ2-1, with 10 bases matching TRBD2. Trimming removed 0 bases from V and 2 bases from J; junction bases left unmatched: 1. The CDR3 consists of 16 residues. Germline V gene lookup returns CDR1 MGHRA and CDR2 YSYEKL. CDR3 bases: TGCGCCAGCAGCCAAGACGGGACTAGCGCCTACAATGAGCAGTTCTTC. Translated, it gives CASSQDGTSAYNEQFF.

The chain carries TRBV27 and TRBJ2-7, with a possible D match to TRBD1 (7 bases). There are 15 residues in the CDR3. Germline loops: CDR1 MNHEY, CDR2 SMNVEV (reference sequence). The ends were cut back, 6 bases at V and 3 bases at J, with 18 bases in the middle. The CDR3 DNA sequence: TGTGCCAGCAGGCGCCAGGCAGGGGGAGGCTACGAGCAGTACTTC. Translation gives CASRRQAGGGYEQYF.

The rearrangement uses TRBV9 and TRBJ2-1; the D gene is possibly TRBD1 (6 bases). Trimming shortened V by 3 bases and J by 4 bases, and 20 bases separated the two germline ends. The germline V gene has CDR1 SGDLS and CDR2 YYNGEE. CDR3 size: 17 residues. The CDR3 DNA is TGTGCCAGCAGCGGTTGGAAACAGGGTAGGGGTTACAATGAGCAGTTCTTC. Its protein is CASSGWKQGRGYNEQFF. The full variable domain, rest sourced from reference TRBV9 and TRBJ2-1, is DSGVTQTPKHLITATGQRVTLRCSPRSGDLSVYWYQQSLDQGLQFLIQYYNGEERAKGNILERFSAQQFPDLHSELNLSSLELGDSALYFCASSGWKQGRGYNEQFFGPGTRLTVL.

The chain employs TRBV27 and TRBJ1-4, with a weak D call TRBD1 (6 bases). Germline values: CDR1 MNHEY, CDR2 SMNVEV (reference sequence). CDR3 size: 13 residues. Between the trimmed V and J ends, which lost 8 bases and 5 bases, there was a span of 12 bases. CDR3 region: CASGRGGNEKLFF. The CDR3 coding sequence is TGTGCCAGCGGCCGGGGGGGCAATGAAAAACTGTTTTTT.

The V call is TRBV6-5, the J call TRBJ1-1, with D unclear. Germline CDR1 MNHEY, CDR2 SVGAGI. V lost 0 bases and J 3 bases, leaving 11 bases between the germline ends. CDR3 length: 15 amino acids. CDR3: CASSYSGRVDTEAFF. The CDR3 DNA is TGTGCCAGCAGTTACTCGGGGAGGGTGGACACTGAAGCTTTCTTT.

The rearrangement uses TRBV7-9 and TRBJ2-7; 10 bases are a match to TRBD2. Germline V gene data show CDR1 as SEHNR and CDR2 as FQNEAQ (reference sequence). The CDR3 consists of 16 residues. With 4 bases clipped from V and 3 bases from J, the junction kept 9 bases outside the gene matches. The CDR3 protein is CASSSASGSKFYEQYF. The CDR3 DNA reads as TGTGCCAGCAGCTCTGCTAGCGGGAGTAAATTCTACGAGCAGTACTTC. The full variable domain, completed using reference TRBV7-9 and TRBJ2-7, is DTGVSQNPRHKITKRGQNVTFRCDPISEHNRLYWYRQTLGQGPEFLTYFQNEAQLEKSRLLSDRFSAERPKGSFSTLEIQRTEQGDSAMYLCASSSASGSKFYEQYFGPGTRLTVT.

This chain uses TRBV6-5 with TRBJ2-6, with 8 bases fitting TRBD1. The J segment lost 2 bases and the V segment lost 5 bases, leaving 2 bases of the junction unmatched. Germline V CDR1 and CDR2: MNHEY, SVGAGI. The CDR3 is 15 amino acids. The CDR3 spells CASSRDRTGANVLTF. CDR3 DNA: TGTGCCAGCAGTCGGGACAGGACTGGGGCCAACGTCCTGACTTTC.

This clone was observed a handful of times. The rearrangement joins TRBV28 to TRBJ1-2; D might be TRBD1 (5 bases). CDR1 and CDR2 from the germline V gene are MDHEN and SYDVKM. V gave up 6 bases and J gave up 8 bases, with 13 bases separating them. There are 12 residues in the CDR3. CDR3: CASRVGAEGYTF. The CDR3 region has the DNA TGTGCCAGCAGGGTAGGGGCAGAGGGCTACACCTTC.

The CDR3 protein is CASSYLDSNNSPLHF. CDR3 coding DNA: TGTGCCAGCAGTTACCTGGACAGTAATAATTCACCCCTCCACTTT. The V and J genes are TRBV6-5 and TRBJ1-6, with a possible D match to TRBD1 (6 bases). The V end lost 2 bases, the J end lost 5 bases, and 10 bases lay between the germline ends. There are 15 residues in the CDR3. Germline assignment: CDR1 MNHEY and CDR2 SVGAGI.

This clone was detected a few times. The chain combines TRBV10-2 with TRBJ2-2, with TRBD1 matching 9 bases. After removal of 7 bases from V and 0 bases from J, the junction contained 15 bases not matched to a gene. The CDR3 contains 19 residues. Germline CDR1 reads WSHSY; CDR2 reads SAAADI. The CDR3 sequence is CASTQGDRVISANTGELFF. The DNA for the CDR3 is TGCGCCAGCACCCAAGGGGACAGGGTAATTTCCGCGAACACCGGGGAGCTGTTTTTT.

The chain is built from TRBV5-1 and TRBJ1-1; D not certain. In germline, CDR1 is SGHRS, CDR2 YFSETQ. V was clipped by 3 bases and J by 2 bases, with 11 bases between them. This CDR3 is built from 14 residues. DNA for the CDR3: TGCGCCAGCAGCTCGGGGTACAGTAACACTGAAGCTTTCTTT. This translates into CASSSGYSNTEAFF.

This clone was seen once. This chain connects TRBV13 to TRBJ2-7; 7 positions agree with TRBD1. The CDR3 consists of 14 residues. Losses at the gene ends were 4 bases for V and 3 bases for J; bases not matched to a gene: 6. Germline V CDR1 and CDR2: PRHDT, FYEKMQ (reference sequence). The CDR3 protein is CASSSRQGYYEQYF. The CDR3 nucleotides are TGTGCCAGCAGCTCCAGACAGGGCTACTACGAGCAGTACTTC.

This chain joins TRBV28 and TRBJ1-1; 9 nucleotides agree with TRBD1. This CDR3 has 14 residues. Germline V gene data show CDR1 as MDHEN and CDR2 as SYDVKM. V dropped 7 bases and J dropped 5; count of bases not matched to a gene: 8. CDR3 region: CASTRTGATTEAFF. The CDR3 region has the DNA TGTGCCAGCACCCGGACAGGGGCAACGACTGAAGCTTTCTTT.

The CDR3 is CASSLAQGNTEAFF. In DNA, the CDR3 is TGTGCCAGCAGCTTAGCACAGGGGAACACTGAAGCTTTCTTT. This sequence joins TRBV7-9 and TRBJ1-1; D perhaps matches TRBD1 (6 bases). CDR3 length: 14 amino acids. V was trimmed by 0 bases and J by 1 base, leaving 6 bases between them. Germline assignment: CDR1 SEHNR and CDR2 FQNEAQ (reference sequence).

This clone showed up just a few times. This chain uses TRBV12-5 with TRBJ2-5; possibly TRBD1 for D (6 bases). The CDR3 sequence is 13 residues long. The ends were cut back, 5 bases at V and 2 bases at J, with 9 bases in the middle. Germline-derived CDR1 and CDR2 are LGHNT and FRNRAP. CDR3 in DNA: TGTGCTAGTGGTCTAGGACAGCAAGAGACCCAGTACTTC. Its translation is CASGLGQQETQYF. Combining the CDR3 with reference TRBV12-5 and TRBJ2-5 gives the whole variable domain DARVTQTPRHKVTEMGQEVTMRCQPILGHNTVFWYRQTMMQGLELLAYFRNRAPLDDSGMPKDRFSAEMPDATLATLKIQPSEPRDSAVYFCASGLGQQETQYFGPGTRLLVL.

This clone has just a few counts. The chain has TRBV28 and TRBJ2-7, with a tentative D call TRBD1 (7 bases). This CDR3 has 14 amino acids. Germline values: CDR1 MDHEN, CDR2 SYDVKM. V dropped 9 bases and J dropped 2 bases, with 17 bases sitting between them. Here the CDR3 DNA reads TGTGCCAGTGAAGGGGGGACAGCTACCTACGAGCAGTACTTC. Protein product: CASEGGTATYEQYF.

The chain carries TRBV20-1 and TRBJ1-1; possible D gene TRBD1, 5 bases. CDR3 length: 11 residues. CDR1 is DFQATT and CDR2 is SNEGSKA in the germline V gene (reference sequence). Trimming cost V 7 bases and J 4 bases, with 10 bases left between them. The CDR3 reads CSVQGFTEAFF. For the CDR3, the DNA is TGCAGTGTTCAGGGTTTCACTGAAGCTTTCTTT.

This chain uses TRBV7-9 with TRBJ2-7; D ambiguous. V lost 3 bases to trimming and J lost 1 base, with 7 bases between them. CDR1 is SEHNR, CDR2 FQNEAQ, per germline (reference sequence). CDR3 size: 13 residues. The CDR3 DNA is TGTGCCAGCAGCTTCGGCGGTTCCTACGAGCAGTACTTC. Its protein product is CASSFGGSYEQYF.

This sequence joins TRBV7-6 and TRBJ2-5, with D possibly TRBD2 on 5 matching bases. In germline, CDR1 is SGHVS, CDR2 FNYEAQ. The CDR3 covers 14 residues. With 1 base removed from V and 8 bases from J, the gap between germline ends came to 14 bases. As DNA, the CDR3 is TGTGCCAGCAGCTTAGGAGGGCACGCCGGTACCCAGTACTTC. Translated, it gives CASSLGGHAGTQYF.

The chain recombines TRBV10-1 with TRBJ2-7, with a tentative D call TRBD1 (6 bases). CDR1 WNHNN and CDR2 SYGVQD come from the germline V gene (reference sequence). V lost 5 bases, J lost 6 bases, and 20 bases lay in between. The CDR3 has 15 amino acids. CDR3 region: CASSLGSGTLSEQYF. CDR3 DNA sequence: TGCGCCAGCAGTTTGGGGTCCGGGACATTAAGCGAGCAGTACTTC.

The V and J genes are TRBV4-1 and TRBJ2-5, with a weak D call TRBD2 (6 bases). CDR1 MGHRA and CDR2 YSYEKL come from the germline V gene. Trimming cost V 0 bases and J 5 bases, with 10 bases left between them. The CDR3 sequence is 14 residues long. DNA of the CDR3: TGCGCCAGCAGCCAAGATTGGGGGAGGGAGACCCAGTACTTC. Translating gives CASSQDWGRETQYF.

This rearrangement joins TRBV28 to TRBJ2-5; D may be TRBD2 (6 bases). The CDR3 totals 16 residues. Deletions cut 0 bases from V and 1 base from J, with 12 bases between. Germline CDR1 is MDHEN and CDR2 is SYDVKM. The chain's CDR3 is CASSLWRGGVQETQYF. CDR3 coding DNA: TGTGCCAGCAGTTTATGGAGGGGAGGAGTCCAAGAGACCCAGTACTTC.

This sequence joins TRBV19 and TRBJ1-1; D is ambiguous. V lost 6 bases to trimming and J lost 0 bases, with 14 bases between them. The CDR3 totals 15 residues. Germline V gene data show CDR1 as LNHDA and CDR2 as SQIVND (reference sequence). CDR3 nucleotides: TGTGCCAGTAGCCCCCTCTCGGTAATGAACACTGAAGCTTTCTTT. Its protein product is CASSPLSVMNTEAFF.

This chain joins TRBV5-1 and TRBJ2-5; the match to TRBD1 covers 7 bases. Germline trimming cut 0 bases from V and 1 base from J; bases unmatched to any gene: 3. There are 15 residues in the CDR3. CDR1 and CDR2 from the germline V gene are SGHRS and YFSETQ. The CDR3 loop is CASSLAPGGQETQYF. Here the CDR3 DNA reads TGCGCCAGCAGCTTGGCCCCAGGGGGCCAAGAGACCCAGTACTTC. The variable domain in full, with the rest retrieved from reference TRBV5-1 and TRBJ2-5, is KAGVTQTPRYLIKTRGQQVTLSCSPISGHRSVSWYQQTPGQGLQFLFEYFSETQRNKGNFPGRFSGRQFSNSRSEMNVSTLELGDSALYLCASSLAPGGQETQYFGPGTRLLVL.

The chain links TRBV6-6 to TRBJ2-7, with TRBD1 matching 10 bases. The CDR3 loop spans 16 amino acids. V trimming: 4 bases; J trimming: 4 bases; junction bases outside the gene matches: 10. Germline V gene data show CDR1 as MNHNY and CDR2 as SVGAGI (reference sequence). Here the CDR3 DNA reads TGTGCCAGCAGTTCCGGGACAGGGGTGAAGCTTTACGAGCAGTACTTC. It is translated as CASSSGTGVKLYEQYF.

With regard to this clone: Different DNA sequences within this sample yield the same CDR3. The chain is built from TRBV5-1 and TRBJ2-7; D is perhaps TRBD1 (5 bases). V lost 0 bases and J 0 bases, leaving 7 bases between the germline ends. This CDR3 contains 14 residues. Germline CDR1 SGHRS, CDR2 YFSETQ. CDR3 DNA: TGCGCCAGCAGCTTGGGTCAGGGCTCCTACGAGCAGTACTTC. Amino acid sequence: CASSLGQGSYEQYF.

This sequence joins TRBV27 and TRBJ2-2; tentative D call: TRBD1 (6 bases). Trimming shortened V by 4 bases and J by 5 bases, and 11 bases separated the two germline ends. The CDR3 totals 14 residues. CDR1 MNHEY and CDR2 SMNVEV come from the germline V gene (reference sequence). This chain's CDR3 is CASSYNRVTGELFF. CDR3 DNA: TGTGCCAGCAGTTATAACAGGGTGACCGGGGAGCTGTTTTTT.

The chain has TRBV10-3 and TRBJ1-4, with D possibly being TRBD1 (6 bases). This CDR3 region has 15 residues. Per germline, CDR1 ENHRY and CDR2 SYGVKD. V lost 3 bases to trimming and J lost 8 bases, with 16 bases between them. In DNA, the CDR3 is TGTGCCATCAGTGACTTATATGGAGGACAGGAAAAACTGTTTTTT. Translating gives CAISDLYGGQEKLFF.